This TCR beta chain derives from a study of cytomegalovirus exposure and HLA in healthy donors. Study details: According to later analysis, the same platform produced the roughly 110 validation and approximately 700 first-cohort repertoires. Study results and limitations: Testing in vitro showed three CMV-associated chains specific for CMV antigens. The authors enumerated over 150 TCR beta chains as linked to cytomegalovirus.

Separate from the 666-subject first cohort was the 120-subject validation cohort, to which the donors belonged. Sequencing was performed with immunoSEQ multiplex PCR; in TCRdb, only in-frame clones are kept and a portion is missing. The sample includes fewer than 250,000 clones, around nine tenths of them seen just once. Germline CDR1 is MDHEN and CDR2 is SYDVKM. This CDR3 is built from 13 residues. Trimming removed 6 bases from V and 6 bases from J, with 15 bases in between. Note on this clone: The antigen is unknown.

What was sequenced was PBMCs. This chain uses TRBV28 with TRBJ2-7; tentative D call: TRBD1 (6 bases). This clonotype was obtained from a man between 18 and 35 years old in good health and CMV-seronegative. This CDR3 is CASRPTGVTEQYF. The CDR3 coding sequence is TGTGCCAGCAGGCCGACAGGAGTTACCGAGCAGTACTTC.